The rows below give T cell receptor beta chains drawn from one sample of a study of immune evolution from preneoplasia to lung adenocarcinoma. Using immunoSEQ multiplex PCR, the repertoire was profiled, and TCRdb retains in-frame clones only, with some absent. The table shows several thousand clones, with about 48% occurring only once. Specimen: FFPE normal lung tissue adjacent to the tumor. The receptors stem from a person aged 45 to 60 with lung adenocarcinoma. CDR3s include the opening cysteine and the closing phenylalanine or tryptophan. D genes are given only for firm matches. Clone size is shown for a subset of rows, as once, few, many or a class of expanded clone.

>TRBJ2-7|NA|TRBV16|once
TGTGCCAGCAGCCACAGGGTTGACTACGAGCAGTACTTC
CASSHRVDYEQYF
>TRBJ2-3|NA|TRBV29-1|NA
TGCAGCGTTCTGACAGACCCCACAGATACGCAGTATTTT
CSVLTDPTDTQYF
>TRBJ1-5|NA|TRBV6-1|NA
TGTGCCAGCAGTGAAAGCACAGGTAATCAGCCCCAGCATTTT
CASSESTGNQPQHF
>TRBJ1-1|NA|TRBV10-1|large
TGCGCCAGCAGCGCCGGAGGGAACACTGAAGCTTTCTTT
CASSAGGNTEAFF
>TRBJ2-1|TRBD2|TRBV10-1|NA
TGCGCCAGCGTCCCTAGACTAGCGGGAGCCTACAATGAGCAGTTCTTC
CASVPRLAGAYNEQFF
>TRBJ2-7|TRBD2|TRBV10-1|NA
TGCGCCAGCCTGGGACTAGCGGGCGATACCTACGAGCAGTACTTC
CASLGLAGDTYEQYF
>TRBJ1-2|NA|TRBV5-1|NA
TGCGCCAGCAGCCCCGGAGAGGGGGGCTATGGCTACACCTTC
CASSPGEGGYGYTF
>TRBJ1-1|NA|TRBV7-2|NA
TGTGCCAGCAGCTTAGTTGGGAATGCGAACACTGAAGCTTTCTTT
CASSLVGNANTEAFF
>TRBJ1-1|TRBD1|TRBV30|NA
TGTGCCTGGAGAAGGGGGCCAAGTACTGAAGCTTTCTTT
CAWRRGPSTEAFF
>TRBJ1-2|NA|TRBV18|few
TGTGCCAGCTCACCTAACCGGGACCCAGAATGGAGTACCTTC
CASSPNRDPEWSTF
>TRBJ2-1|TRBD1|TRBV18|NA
TGTGCCAGCTCGCCGGGACAGGGGATGAATGAGCAGTTCTTC
CASSPGQGMNEQFF
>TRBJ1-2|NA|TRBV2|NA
TGTGCCAGCAGGCTGGGTTTAGGGGTGGATGGCTACACCTTC
CASRLGLGVDGYTF
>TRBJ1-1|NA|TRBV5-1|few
TGCGCCAGCAGCTTGCTGATGATGAACACTGAAGCTTTCTTT
CASSLLMMNTEAFF
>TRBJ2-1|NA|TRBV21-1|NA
TGTGCCAGCAGGGAGACTTGGGACAATGAGCAGTTCTTC
CASRETWDNEQFF
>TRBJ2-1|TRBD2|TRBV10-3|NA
TGTGCCAGTCAAAGCGGACTAGCGGGAGGGCATGGGAATGATGAGCAGTTCTTC
CASQSGLAGGHGNDEQFF
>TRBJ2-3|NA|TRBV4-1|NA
TGCGCCAGCAGCCAAGAGCCGCTCGCGGATACGCAGTATTTT
CASSQEPLADTQYF
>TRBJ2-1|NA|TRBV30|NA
TGTGCCTGGAATCGGGGAGACTACAATGAGCAGTTCTTC
CAWNRGDYNEQFF
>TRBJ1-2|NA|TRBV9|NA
TGTGCCAGCAGCGTAGGAGGGCGGGTCAACTATGGCTACACCTTC
CASSVGGRVNYGYTF
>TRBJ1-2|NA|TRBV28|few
TGTGCCAGCAGCAGCCCATGGGGGGGGGACTATGGCTACACCTTC
CASSSPWGGDYGYTF
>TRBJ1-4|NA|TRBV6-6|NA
TGTGCCAGCAGCCCGGGGGCCTCTAATGAAAAACTGTTTTTT
CASSPGASNEKLFF
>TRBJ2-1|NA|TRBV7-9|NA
TGTGCCAGTTCGGGACACCCCTACAATGAGCAGTTCTTC
CASSGHPYNEQFF
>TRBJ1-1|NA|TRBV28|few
TGTGCCAGCACCTCCGCGCACCCGAACACTGAAGCTTTCTTT
CASTSAHPNTEAFF
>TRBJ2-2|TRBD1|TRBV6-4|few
TGTGCCAGCAGTGCCAAGGGGGCAGATACCGGGGAGCTGTTTTTT
CASSAKGADTGELFF
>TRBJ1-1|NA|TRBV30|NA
TGTGCCTGGGGGGTACAGGGTGGTACTGAAGCTTTCTTT
CAWGVQGGTEAFF
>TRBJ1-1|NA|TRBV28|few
TGTGCCAGCAGGGAAGACTTGAACACTGAAGCTTTCTTT
CASREDLNTEAFF
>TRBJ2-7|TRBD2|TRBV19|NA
TGTGCCAGTAGTCCCTCCGGACTAGCGAACTACGAGCAGTACTTC
CASSPSGLANYEQYF
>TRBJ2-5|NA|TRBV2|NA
TGTGCCGTGGGGACTTTAAGGGAGACCCAGTACTTC
CAVGTLRETQYF
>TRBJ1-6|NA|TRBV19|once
TGTGCCAGTAAGATGGTGGTCGGGTCGGATAATTCACCCCTCCACTTT
CASKMVVGSDNSPLHF
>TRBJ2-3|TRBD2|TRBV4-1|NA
TGCGCCAGCAGCCAAGATAGCGGGGCGGCGGATACGCAGTATTTT
CASSQDSGAADTQYF
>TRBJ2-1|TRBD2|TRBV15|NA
TGTGCCACCAGCAAGGGACTAGTTGGTTACAATGAGCAGTTCTTC
CATSKGLVGYNEQFF
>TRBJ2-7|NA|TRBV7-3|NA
TGTGCCAGCAGCTTAACCGGCGAAGCCACCTACGAGCAGTACTTC
CASSLTGEATYEQYF
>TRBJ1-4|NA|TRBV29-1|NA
TGCAGCGTTGAAGTGGGGACAAGGTCTAGGTTTTTT
CSVEVGTRSRFF
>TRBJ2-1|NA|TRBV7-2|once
TGTGCCAGCAGCAGGGGATACAATGAGCAGTTCTTC
CASSRGYNEQFF
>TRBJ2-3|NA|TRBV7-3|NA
TGTGCCAGCAGCTTAGGAGGGATCAGCACAGATACGCAGTATTTT
CASSLGGISTDTQYF
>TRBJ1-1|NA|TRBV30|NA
TGTGCCTGGAGCACAGGTCCCGAAGTTAACTTT
CAWSTGPEVNF
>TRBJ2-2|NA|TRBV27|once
TGTGCCAGCAGTTATACTTCTCGGGGGGAGCTGTTTTTT
CASSYTSRGELFF
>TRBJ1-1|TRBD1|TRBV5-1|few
TGCGCCAGCAGCGTCGGACAGGGAGCGGTTGGCACTGAAGCTTTCTTT
CASSVGQGAVGTEAFF
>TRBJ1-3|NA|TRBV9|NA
TGTGCCAGCAGCGTAACCTGGGACGTCGGTGGAAACACCATATATTTT
CASSVTWDVGGNTIYF
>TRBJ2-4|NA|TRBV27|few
TGTGCCAGCAGTTTATCGTATTTGGTCAAAAACATTCAGTACTTC
CASSLSYLVKNIQYF
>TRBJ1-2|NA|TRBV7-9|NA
TGTGCCAGCAGCTTAGAGTTCAACTATGGCTACACCTTC
CASSLEFNYGYTF
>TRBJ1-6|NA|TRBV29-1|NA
TGCAGCGTTGCCATAGACTTTAATTCACCCCTCCACTTT
CSVAIDFNSPLHF
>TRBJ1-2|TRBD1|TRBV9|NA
TGTGCCAGCAGCGCACAGGGGACCGGTGGCTACACCTTC
CASSAQGTGGYTF
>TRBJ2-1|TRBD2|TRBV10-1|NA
TGCGCCAGCAGTGAGTCTAAACTAGCGGGAGGGTACAATGAGCAGTTCTTC
CASSESKLAGGYNEQFF
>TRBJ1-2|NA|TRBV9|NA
TGTGCCAGCAGCGTAGGGGGCAACTATGGCTACACCTTC
CASSVGGNYGYTF
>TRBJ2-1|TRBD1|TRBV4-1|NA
TGCGCCAGTTCCGACAGGGAACGCAATGAGCAGTTCTTC
CASSDRERNEQFF
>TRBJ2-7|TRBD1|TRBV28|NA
TGTGCCAGCAGTCGGCCAGGCAAGGGGGCCTTTTCCTACGAGCAGTACTTC
CASSRPGKGAFSYEQYF
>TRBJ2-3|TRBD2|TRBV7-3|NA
TGTGCCAGCAGCTTCGCGGGGGGGAGCACAGATACGCAGTATTTT
CASSFAGGSTDTQYF
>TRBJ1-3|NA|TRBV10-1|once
TGCGCCAGCAGTGAGTCAGTCAGCTCTGGAAACACCATATATTTT
CASSESVSSGNTIYF
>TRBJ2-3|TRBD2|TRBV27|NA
TGTGCCAGCAGTCCCCATTACCTAGCGGGGGATAGCACAGATACGCAGTATTTT
CASSPHYLAGDSTDTQYF
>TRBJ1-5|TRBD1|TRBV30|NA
TGTGCCTGGAGTGCCGGGACAGGGGGCAATCAGCCCCAGCATTTT
CAWSAGTGGNQPQHF
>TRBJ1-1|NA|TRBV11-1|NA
TGTGCCAGCAGCTTAGGGGGTGAAGCTTTCTTT
CASSLGGEAFF
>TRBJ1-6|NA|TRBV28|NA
TGTGCCAGCAGTTTAGGAATGGCGGACAGAGCCGAGGGGGCCCTCCACTTT
CASSLGMADRAEGALHF
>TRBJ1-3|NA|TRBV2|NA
TGTGCCAGCACTACCACAGGGACTGTGAGCACCATATATTTT
CASTTTGTVSTIYF
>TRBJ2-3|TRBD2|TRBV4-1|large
TGCGCCAGCAGCCAAGACGAGGGAGGGGTCGGAGATACGCAGTATTTT
CASSQDEGGVGDTQYF
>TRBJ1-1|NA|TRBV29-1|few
TGCAGCGCGGGTGAATACACTGAAGCTTTCTTT
CSAGEYTEAFF
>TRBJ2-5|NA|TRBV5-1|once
TGCGCCAGCAGCTTGCTGACCGGTAATAAGGGAGAGACCCAGTACTTC
CASSLLTGNKGETQYF
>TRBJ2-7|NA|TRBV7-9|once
TGTGCCAGCAGCGCCCCCCGAGCCTACGAGCAGTACTTC
CASSAPRAYEQYF